Each of the 16 T cell receptor beta chains below was sequenced from the same sample in a study of T cell responses to AZD1222 COVID-19 vaccine. Only in-frame clones appear in the TCRdb table, and some are missing; sequencing was by immunoSEQ multiplex PCR. The sample lists 170,000 or so clones; around 90% were seen once. Source: peripheral blood, taken on day 0 of AZD1222 vaccination. The receptors derive from an adult in good health.

The chain couples TRBV7-9 to TRBJ1-2; the D is unclear. From germline, CDR1 is SEHNR and CDR2 FQNEAQ (reference sequence). The germline V and J ends were trimmed by 1 base and 5 bases, with 5 bases remaining between them. The CDR3 totals 12 residues. The CDR3 nucleotides read TGTGCCAGCAGCTTAGGGTCTTATGGCTACACCTTC. Amino acids: CASSLGSYGYTF.

This rearrangement joins TRBV19 to TRBJ2-7, with TRBD1 matching over 9 bases. Germline V gene sequence: CDR1 LNHDA, CDR2 SQIVND (reference sequence). The ends lost 3 bases at V and 3 bases at J; junction bases unmatched: 12. This CDR3 is built from 17 residues. The CDR3 coding sequence is TGTGCCAGTAGTATGTGGGGCGGCGGGGACAGGGACTACGAGCAGTACTTC. Translated, it gives CASSMWGGGDRDYEQYF.

The chain couples TRBV12-3 or TRBV12-4 to TRBJ1-2, with D unresolved. The CDR3 length is 13 residues. The V gene lost 3 bases and the J gene lost 5 bases, with 10 bases spanning the gap. The chain's CDR3 is CASSFGRRYGYTF. The CDR3 DNA sequence: TGTGCCAGCAGTTTCGGTAGGCGGTATGGCTACACCTTC.

V gene TRBV28 combines with J gene TRBJ2-3; 8 positions agree with TRBD2. J lost 6 bases, V lost 4 bases, and 9 bases had no gene match. Germline lookup yields CDR1 MDHEN and CDR2 SYDVKM. The CDR3 is 15 residues long. The CDR3 here is CASSSLSGGWDTQYF. CDR3 bases: TGTGCCAGCAGTTCCCTCTCGGGAGGGTGGGATACGCAGTATTTT.

The chain combines TRBV25-1 with TRBJ2-7, with TRBD2 matching over 13 bases. CDR3 length: 16 amino acids. CDR1 is MGHDK and CDR2 is SYGVNS in the germline V gene. V lost 3 bases, J lost 1 base, and 3 bases stayed unmatched. The CDR3: CASSDTSGRVSYEQYF. The CDR3 bases are TGTGCCAGCAGTGACACTAGCGGGAGGGTTTCCTACGAGCAGTACTTC.

The chain is built from TRBV12-3 or TRBV12-4 and TRBJ2-3; D is perhaps TRBD2 (5 bases). The CDR3 totals 13 residues. V lost 5 bases to trimming and J lost 2 bases, with 8 bases between them. The CDR3 nucleotides are TGTGCCAGCAGTATGACTACCACAGATACGCAGTATTTT. Residues: CASSMTTTDTQYF.

V gene TRBV6-5 combines with J gene TRBJ1-3; D remains ambiguous. There are 15 residues in the CDR3. Germline CDR1 MNHEY, CDR2 SVGAGI. Trimming stripped 2 bases from V and 0 bases from J, with 8 bases between. CDR3 sequence: CASSYEGGSGNTIYF. CDR3 bases: TGTGCCAGCAGTTACGAGGGAGGCTCTGGAAACACCATATATTTT.

This clone has a handful of counts. J is TRBJ1-1 and V is TRBV18; 7 nucleotides align to TRBD1. This CDR3 is built from 15 residues. Germline V lookup: CDR1 KGHSH, CDR2 LQKENI. Trimming removed 3 bases from V and 2 bases from J; junction bases left unmatched: 6. The CDR3 loop is CASSPSGTANTEAFF. In nucleotides, the CDR3 is TGTGCCAGCTCACCCTCCGGGACAGCTAACACTGAAGCTTTCTTT.

A few counts support this clone. The V call is TRBV7-9, the J call TRBJ2-1; D perhaps matches TRBD2 (5 bases). V shed 2 bases and J shed 4 bases, with 6 bases lying between them. There are 13 residues in the CDR3. Germline CDR1 reads SEHNR; CDR2 reads FQNEAQ (reference sequence). CDR3 loop: CASSLTGYNEQFF. CDR3 DNA: TGTGCCAGCAGCTTAACGGGATACAATGAGCAGTTCTTC.

This clone turned up a few times. This chain uses TRBV11-2 with TRBJ2-7; D gene ambiguous. CDR1 and CDR2 from the germline V gene are SGHAT and FQNNGV. The ends were cut back, 2 bases at V and 0 bases at J, with 8 bases in the middle. This CDR3 comprises 14 residues. The CDR3 spells CASSLTRSSYEQYF. The CDR3 DNA reads as TGTGCCAGCAGCTTAACGCGCAGCTCCTACGAGCAGTACTTC.

This rearrangement joins TRBV7-2 to TRBJ2-7; D possibly corresponds to TRBD1 (6 bases). Germline CDR1 reads SGHTA; CDR2 reads FQGNSA. V was trimmed by 5 bases and J by 3 bases, leaving 11 bases between them. The CDR3 is 13 residues long. CDR3 nucleotide sequence: TGTGCCAGCAGCCGAACACAGGGCTACGAGCAGTACTTC. Translating it yields CASSRTQGYEQYF.

This clone was counted a few times. This sequence joins TRBV19 and TRBJ1-1; D is unclear. The ends were cut back, 4 bases at V and 2 bases at J, with 5 bases in the middle. This CDR3 comprises 12 residues. Per germline, CDR1 LNHDA and CDR2 SQIVND (reference sequence). CDR3 protein: CASSSYNTEAFF. The CDR3 nucleotides are TGTGCCAGTAGTAGTTACAACACTGAAGCTTTCTTT.

This chain connects TRBV4-1 to TRBJ2-5; D gene uncertain. The length of the CDR3 is 14 residues. CDR1 and CDR2 from the germline V gene are MGHRA and YSYEKL. Trimming stripped 0 bases from V and 0 bases from J, with 5 bases between. The CDR3 bases are TGCGCCAGCAGCCAAGATACAGACCAAGAGACCCAGTACTTC. Protein: CASSQDTDQETQYF.

The chain joins TRBV20-1 to TRBJ2-7; D ambiguous. Germline assignment: CDR1 DFQATT and CDR2 SNEGSKA (reference sequence). V lost 7 bases and J 7 bases, leaving 8 bases between the germline ends. This CDR3 contains 9 residues. The CDR3 here is CSVSEEQYF. The CDR3 bases are TGCAGTGTTTCGGAGGAGCAGTACTTC.

The chain recombines TRBV27 with TRBJ2-1; no reliable D call. V was cut by 6 bases and J by 6 bases, with 3 bases left in between. Germline V lookup: CDR1 MNHEY, CDR2 SMNVEV (reference sequence). The CDR3 extends over 10 amino acids. The CDR3 reads CASRGNEQFF. The CDR3 nucleotides are TGTGCCAGCAGGGGCAATGAGCAGTTCTTC.

The V and J genes are TRBV6-5 and TRBJ1-1; no clear D. Trimming pared 7 bases from V and 3 bases from J, leaving 12 bases between. CDR3 length equals 13 residues. Germline V lookup: CDR1 MNHEY, CDR2 SVGAGI. The CDR3 DNA sequence: TGTGCCAGCAAGAGCGTTCCGGACACTGAAGCTTTCTTT. The encoded protein is CASKSVPDTEAFF.